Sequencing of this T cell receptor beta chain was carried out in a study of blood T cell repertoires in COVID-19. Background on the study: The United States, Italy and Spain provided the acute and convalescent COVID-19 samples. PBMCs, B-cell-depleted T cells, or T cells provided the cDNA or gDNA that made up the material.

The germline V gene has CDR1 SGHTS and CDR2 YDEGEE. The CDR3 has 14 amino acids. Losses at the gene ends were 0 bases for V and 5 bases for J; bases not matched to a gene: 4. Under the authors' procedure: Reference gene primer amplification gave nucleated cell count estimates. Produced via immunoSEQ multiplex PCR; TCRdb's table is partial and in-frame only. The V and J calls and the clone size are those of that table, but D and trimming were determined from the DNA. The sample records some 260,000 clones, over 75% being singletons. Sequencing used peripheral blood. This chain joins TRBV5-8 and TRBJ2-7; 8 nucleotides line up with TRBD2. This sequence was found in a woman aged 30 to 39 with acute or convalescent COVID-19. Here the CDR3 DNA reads TGTGCCAGCAGCTTGGAAGCGGGGGCCCACGAGCAGTACTTC. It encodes CASSLEAGAHEQYF.